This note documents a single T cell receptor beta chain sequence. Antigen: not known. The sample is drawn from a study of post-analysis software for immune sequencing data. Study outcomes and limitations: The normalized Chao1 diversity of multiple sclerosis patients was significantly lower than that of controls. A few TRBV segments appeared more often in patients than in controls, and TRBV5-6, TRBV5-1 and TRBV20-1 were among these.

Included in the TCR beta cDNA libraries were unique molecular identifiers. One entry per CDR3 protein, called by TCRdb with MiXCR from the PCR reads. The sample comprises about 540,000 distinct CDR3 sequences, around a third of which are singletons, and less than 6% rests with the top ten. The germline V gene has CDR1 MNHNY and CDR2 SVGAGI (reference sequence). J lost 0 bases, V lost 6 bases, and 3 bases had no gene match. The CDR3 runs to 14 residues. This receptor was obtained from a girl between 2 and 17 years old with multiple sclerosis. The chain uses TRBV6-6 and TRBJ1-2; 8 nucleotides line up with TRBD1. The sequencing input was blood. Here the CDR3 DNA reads TGTGCCAGCAGCTGGGACAGGCCTAACTATGGCTACACCTTC. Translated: CASSWDRPNYGYTF.